This T cell receptor (beta chain) was identified in a study of metastatic and nonmetastatic thyroid tumors. Study as a whole: Repertoires from malignant and benign thyroid patients were compared across blood and tumor or nodule tissue.

Authors' data handling: The study built a papillary thyroid cancer distant-metastasis classifier from CDR3 differences across clinicopathological groups. TCRdb reassembled clones from the PCR reads with MiXCR. Here the V and J calls rest on TCRdb's processing, not on the authors' analysis. The table includes 34,000 or so clones, 35% detected once. Remarks on this clone: Antigen: not known.

General observations from the study: Across blood and tumor, TCR beta diversity in malignant thyroid tumors was reportedly significantly higher than in benign nodules.

Among the patients, none had received any treatment before thyroid surgery. Germline CDR1 LNHDA, CDR2 SQIVND (reference sequence). The CDR3 covers 16 residues. Unmatched junction bases numbered 15, after V lost 3 bases and J lost 8 bases. The rearrangement links TRBV19 to TRBJ2-7; 8 positions agree with TRBD2. The sample consisted of tumor tissue. This receptor was taken from a female donor with papillary thyroid cancer or a benign thyroid nodule (not recorded which). Some clones in this sample may be carry-over from other donors' samples. This chain's CDR3 is CASSIGPGGPWDKQYF. In DNA, the CDR3 is TGTGCCAGTAGTATTGGGCCGGGGGGGCCCTGGGACAAGCAGTACTTC.